These 24 T cell receptor beta chains share one sample of origin, sequenced in a study of T cells in Graves' hyperthyroidism and ophthalmopathy. Amplified TCR beta CDR3 regions derived from RNA transcripts. A first-round RT-PCR of the TCR CDR3 used the HTBI primer set. Via MiXCR, TCRdb re-called the multiplex PCR reads, giving one row per CDR3 protein. The sample has a few hundred thousand distinct CDR3 sequences, roughly 15% seen once. Sequencing used blood. These receptors originate from a woman aged 25 to 39 with Graves' ophthalmopathy.

There are a few counts of this clonotype. This chain uses TRBV6-2 or TRBV6-3 with TRBJ2-7; TRBD2 aligns across 8 bases. CDR1 MNHEY and CDR2 SVGEGT come from the germline V gene. This CDR3 has 15 amino acids. V gave up 2 bases and J gave up 3 bases; unmatched junction bases: 6. The CDR3, as DNA: TGTGCCAGCAGTTACCCCTCAGCGGGAGTCTACGAGCAGTACTTC. Translated, it gives CASSYPSAGVYEQYF.

Ten or more counts support this clonotype. This chain links TRBV6-1 with TRBJ1-5; 7 bases fit TRBD1. The CDR3 has 16 residues. The J segment lost 4 bases and the V segment lost 5 bases, leaving 11 bases of the junction unmatched. Germline values: CDR1 MNHNS, CDR2 SASEGT. CDR3 sequence reads: CASSKDVGQQNQPQHF. CDR3 nucleotide sequence: TGTGCCAGCAGTAAGGATGTGGGACAGCAGAATCAGCCCCAGCATTTT.

This chain links TRBV12-3 or TRBV12-4 with TRBJ1-2; 9 bases fit TRBD1. J lost 4 bases, V lost 6 bases, and 3 bases had no gene match. The CDR3 sequence is 13 residues long. CDR3 protein: CASRAGQGYGYTF. The CDR3 DNA sequence: TGTGCCAGCAGGGCGGGACAGGGCTATGGCTACACCTTC.

This clonotype was found many times. The gene calls are TRBV20-1 and TRBJ2-3; the match to TRBD2 covers 8 bases. V lost 3 bases to trimming and J lost 0 bases; unmatched junction nucleotides: 2. Germline lookup yields CDR1 DFQATT and CDR2 SNEGSKA (reference sequence). The length of the CDR3 is 14 residues. Here the CDR3 DNA reads TGCAGTGCTAGTAGCGGGAAGAGCACAGATACGCAGTATTTT. It is translated as CSASSGKSTDTQYF.

This clonotype turned up a few times. The chain combines TRBV29-1 with TRBJ1-1, with 8 bases matching TRBD1. V was pared by 4 bases and J by 9 bases, with 4 bases of the junction left unmatched. Germline values: CDR1 SQVTM, CDR2 ANQGSEA. The length of the CDR3 is 11 residues. The CDR3 protein is CSVGTGLKAFF. DNA for the CDR3: TGCAGCGTTGGGACAGGGCTTAAAGCTTTCTTT. The variable domain in full, with the rest retrieved from reference TRBV29-1 and TRBJ1-1, is SAVISQKPSRDICQRGTSLTIQCQVDSQVTMMFWYRQQPGQSLTLIATANQGSEATYESGFVIDKFPISRPNLTFSTLTVSNMSPEDSSIYLCSVGTGLKAFFGQGTRLTVV.

This clonotype appeared a few times. This chain joins TRBV27 and TRBJ1-1, with a tentative D call TRBD1 (6 bases). CDR3 length: 18 amino acids. Per the germline V gene, CDR1 is MNHEY and CDR2 is SMNVEV (reference sequence). V was cut by 3 bases and J by 2 bases, with 22 bases left in between. For the CDR3, the DNA is TGTGCCAGCAGTTTTAATCGTTTAGGAGGGGGGGGTAACACTGAAGCTTTCTTT. It encodes CASSFNRLGGGGNTEAFF.

Many counts were recorded for this clonotype. The chain couples TRBV30 to TRBJ1-6; D is unresolved. The CDR3 contains 12 residues. The germline V gene encodes CDR1 GTSNPN and CDR2 SVGIG (reference sequence). Trimming removed 1 base at V and 10 bases at J, with 8 bases between. The CDR3 DNA reads TGTGCCTGGAGTGACAGTAGGTCACCCCTCCACTTT. Amino acids: CAWSDSRSPLHF. The full variable domain, its missing parts supplied by reference TRBV30 and TRBJ1-6, is SQTIHQWPATLVQPVGSPLSLECTVEGTSNPNLYWYRQAAGRGLQLLFYSVGIGQISSEVPQNLSASRPQDRQFILSSKKLLLSDSGFYLCAWSDSRSPLHFGNGTRLTVT.

This clonotype was picked up a small number of times. The chain is built from TRBV6-2 or TRBV6-3 and TRBJ1-2; D possibly corresponds to TRBD1 (6 bases). The CDR3 length is 13 residues. Trimming took 6 bases from V and 5 from J, leaving 13 bases between them. Per germline, CDR1 MNHEY and CDR2 SVGEGT. This chain's CDR3 is CASSSQGWYGYTF. CDR3 nucleotide sequence: TGTGCCAGCAGCTCACAGGGATGGTATGGCTACACCTTC.

This clonotype has a count of ten or more. The gene calls are TRBV9 and TRBJ1-5, with unresolved D. The germline V gene encodes CDR1 SGDLS and CDR2 YYNGEE. V lost 0 bases to trimming and J lost 0 bases, with 16 bases between them. The CDR3 consists of 18 residues. CDR3 nucleotide sequence: TGTGCCAGCAGCGTAGGTGATTTGGGGAGTTATAGCAATCAGCCCCAGCATTTT. Its protein product is CASSVGDLGSYSNQPQHF.

The rearrangement joins TRBV18 to TRBJ1-2; D remains ambiguous. Germline V gene data show CDR1 as KGHSH and CDR2 as LQKENI. Trimming took off 5 bases at V and 1 base at J, with 17 bases between the two ends. The CDR3 is 16 amino acids. The CDR3 DNA is TGTGCCAGCTCAACCCGGACGGACCCGTTTAACTATGGCTACACCTTC. It is translated as CASSTRTDPFNYGYTF. The entire variable domain, with the rest obtained from reference TRBV18 and TRBJ1-2, is as follows: NAGVMQNPRHLVRRRGQEARLRCSPMKGHSHVYWYRQLPEEGLKFMVYLQKENIIDESGMPKERFSAEFPKEGPSILRIQQVVRGDSAAYFCASSTRTDPFNYGYTFGSGTRLTVV.

V and J are TRBV29-1 and TRBJ1-4; 9 bases match TRBD1. V dropped 6 bases and J dropped 13; count of bases not matched to a gene: 12. Per the germline V gene, CDR1 is SQVTM and CDR2 is ANQGSEA. The CDR3 consists of 13 residues. The CDR3 DNA is TGCAGCGTCAGAACCGGGACAGGGTCTGGACTGTTTTTT. It is translated as CSVRTGTGSGLFF.

This clonotype appeared many times. V gene TRBV28 combines with J gene TRBJ2-1; 11 bases are shared with TRBD2. V shed 6 bases and J 8 bases; nucleotides not matched to a gene: 9. The CDR3 is 15 amino acids. Germline lookup yields CDR1 MDHEN and CDR2 SYDVKM. This chain's CDR3 is CASSLSGTSGHEQFF. The CDR3 DNA follows: TGTGCCAGCAGCTTGTCGGGGACTAGCGGCCATGAGCAGTTCTTC.

This clonotype occurred many times. This sequence joins TRBV28 and TRBJ1-1, with TRBD1 as a possible D gene (6 bases). This CDR3 spans 14 amino acids. Germline V gene sequence: CDR1 MDHEN, CDR2 SYDVKM. Trimming removed 3 bases at V and 3 bases at J, with 11 bases between. The CDR3 protein is CASSFGGADTEAFF. CDR3 bases: TGTGCCAGCAGTTTTGGGGGCGCCGACACTGAAGCTTTCTTT. The entire variable domain, with the rest obtained from reference TRBV28 and TRBJ1-1, is as follows: DVKVTQSSRYLVKRTGEKVFLECVQDMDHENMFWYRQDPGLGLRLIYFSYDVKMKEKGDIPEGYSVSREKKERFSLILESASTNQTSMYLCASSFGGADTEAFFGQGTRLTVV.

This clonotype appeared a few times. The rearrangement joins TRBV30 to TRBJ1-4; 9 bases are a match to TRBD1. CDR3 size: 17 residues. With 1 base clipped from V and 8 bases from J, the junction kept 14 bases outside the gene matches. Per germline, CDR1 GTSNPN and CDR2 SVGIG (reference sequence). The CDR3 region is CAWSGFGTGSIWEKLFF. CDR3 nucleotides: TGTGCCTGGAGTGGATTCGGGACAGGGTCCATTTGGGAAAAACTGTTTTTT.

This clonotype has a count of ten or more. The chain recombines TRBV6-2 or TRBV6-3 with TRBJ2-7; D is undetermined. This CDR3 contains 13 residues. The germline V and J ends were trimmed by 6 bases and 1 base, with 10 bases remaining between them. Germline CDR1 and CDR2: MNHEY and SVGEGT. The CDR3 DNA reads TGTGCCAGCAGGTACCAGGTATCCTACGAGCAGTACTTC. It yields the protein CASRYQVSYEQYF.

Many counts were recorded for this clonotype. The chain carries TRBV20-1 and TRBJ2-1; TRBD2 aligns across 10 bases. Germline V gives CDR1 DFQATT, CDR2 SNEGSKA (reference sequence). The V gene end was trimmed by 0 bases and the J gene end by 6 bases; junction bases not matched to a gene: 8. The CDR3 totals 16 residues. The CDR3: CSAREGSSGRSNEQFF. As DNA, the CDR3 is TGCAGTGCTAGAGAGGGGAGTAGCGGGAGGAGCAATGAGCAGTTCTTC.

This clonotype was seen only a few times. V usage is TRBV29-1 and J usage is TRBJ2-1; possible D gene TRBD1, 6 bases. Germline V gene sequence: CDR1 SQVTM, CDR2 ANQGSEA. This CDR3 has 13 residues. Between the trimmed V and J ends, which lost 7 bases and 3 bases, there was a span of 13 bases. The CDR3 nucleotides read TGCAGCGAGGGACATCCCCACTACAATGAGCAGTTCTTC. This codes for CSEGHPHYNEQFF.

The chain combines TRBV2 with TRBJ2-3, with 7 bases identical to TRBD2. The CDR3 length is 14 residues. Trimming at V came to 6 bases and at J to 5 bases, leaving 8 bases not matched to a gene. In germline, CDR1 is SNHLY, CDR2 FYNNEI. The CDR3 sequence is CASRVAGGRDTQYF. The CDR3 coding sequence is TGTGCCAGCAGAGTAGCGGGTGGTCGAGATACGCAGTATTTT.

This clonotype was seen repeatedly, ten times or more. The V gene is TRBV28, the J gene TRBJ1-1; 7 bases line up with TRBD1. The CDR3 totals 16 residues. J lost 7 bases, V lost 4 bases, and 15 bases had no gene match. Per the germline V gene, CDR1 is MDHEN and CDR2 is SYDVKM. The CDR3 protein is CASSSPESGGLLEAFF. In nucleotides, the CDR3 is TGTGCCAGCAGTTCCCCCGAATCAGGGGGACTACTTGAAGCTTTCTTT.

The rearrangement links TRBV24-1 to TRBJ2-3; D possibly corresponds to TRBD2 (5 bases). V shed 4 bases and J shed 4 bases, with 14 bases lying between them. The CDR3 is made up of 15 amino acids. Germline CDR1 is KGHDR and CDR2 is SFDVKD. CDR3: CATSDIQGGSDTQYF. CDR3 DNA sequence: TGTGCCACCAGTGACATACAAGGCGGGTCAGATACGCAGTATTTT.

There are many counts of this clonotype. V gene TRBV11-2 combines with J gene TRBJ2-5; 14 bases line up with TRBD2. With V trimmed by 2 bases and J by 5 bases, 4 bases remained unmatched. CDR1 and CDR2 from the germline V gene are SGHAT and FQNNGV. The CDR3 has 16 amino acids. The CDR3 bases are TGTGCCAGCAGCTTAAGGACTAGCGGGAGGCGGGAGACCCAGTACTTC. It yields the protein CASSLRTSGRRETQYF.

This clonotype was seen many times. The V and J genes are TRBV7-2 and TRBJ2-3, with D perhaps TRBD1 (6 bases). Germline CDR1 is SGHTA and CDR2 is FQGNSA. V lost 6 bases, J lost 6 bases, and 19 bases lay in between. CDR3 length: 15 amino acids. CDR3 sequence reads: CASRHPSGGSDTQYF. In nucleotides, the CDR3 is TGTGCCAGCAGACACCCTAGTGGGGGCTCTGATACGCAGTATTTT.

The CDR3 nucleotides are TGTGCCAGCAGCTTAGCGACTAGCACACATGAGCAGTTCTTC. It codes for CASSLATSTHEQFF. The rearrangement uses TRBV7-2 and TRBJ2-1; 7 positions match TRBD2. The V gene's germline CDR1 is SGHTA and CDR2 FQGNSA. The length of the CDR3 is 14 residues. Trimming removed 0 bases from V and 8 bases from J; junction bases left unmatched: 4. The variable domain in full, with the rest retrieved from reference TRBV7-2 and TRBJ2-1, is GAGVSQSPSNKVTEKGKDVELRCDPISGHTALYWYRQSLGQGLEFLIYFQGNSAPDKSGLPSDRFSAERTGGSVSTLTIQRTQQEDSAVYLCASSLATSTHEQFFGPGTRLTVL.

This clonotype was recorded many times. The chain joins TRBV7-2 to TRBJ2-7, with 7 bases identical to TRBD2. Germline CDR1 and CDR2: SGHTA and FQGNSA. V was pared by 8 bases and J by 0 bases, with 1 base of the junction left unmatched. The CDR3 has 12 residues. The CDR3 is CASGGGSYEQYF. The CDR3 DNA is TGTGCCAGCGGGGGGGGCTCCTACGAGCAGTACTTC. Full variable domain (remainder filled in from reference TRBV7-2 and TRBJ2-7): GAGVSQSPSNKVTEKGKDVELRCDPISGHTALYWYRQSLGQGLEFLIYFQGNSAPDKSGLPSDRFSAERTGGSVSTLTIQRTQQEDSAVYLCASGGGSYEQYFGPGTRLTVT.